This TCR beta chain was captured in a study of blood T cell repertoires in COVID-19 (TCRdb year 2020). Context from the whole study: Collaborator samples came from the United States, Italy and Spain and covered acute and convalescent phases of COVID-19. Samples came from the ongoing ImmuneRACE study (first 160 participants) plus 1,254 subjects from 6 global collaborators. The material from the prospective study consisted of cDNA or gDNA derived from T cells, B-cell-depleted T cells, or PBMCs. The repertoires were released in a freely available public database meant as a resource for research on the immune response to SARS-CoV-2. Where HLA class I and class II types were available, the types were taken from metadata supplied by the sample provider, not from assay-based typing. Subjects who had been exposed to COVID-19, were actively infected with it, or had recovered from it provided the deeply sampled blood TCRbeta repertoires that made up the dataset. The sample metadata nearly always contained a de-identified subject ID, COVID-19 status, age in years and sex. The study at large found these results: The quantity of clinical and demographic metadata differed by source and by participant and was supplied without curation.

Participants in the prospective study were enrolled through a virtual design, were aged about 18 to 100 years, and lived in 24 United States geographic areas. In the prospective study, cohorts were assigned on the basis of participant-reported clinical history obtained from a screening survey and a study questionnaire. Recovered participants in ImmuneRACE Cohort 3 were defined by two consecutive negative NP/OP PCR tests, clearance by a healthcare professional, or resolution of symptoms. Each participant in the prospective study had whole blood, serum and a nasopharyngeal or oropharyngeal swab collected by mobile phlebotomists. Additional blood draws and questionnaires over an approximately 2-month period could optionally be provided by prospective study participants. Prospective study blood samples were shipped either frozen or at room temperature before DNA extraction. TCRbeta CDR3 regions were amplified from genomic DNA by means of the immunoSEQ Assay, a bias-controlled multiplex PCR. In the original analysis: Nucleated cell counts per sample were estimated from amplification of reference gene primers within the assay. To quantify the absolute abundance of each unique TCRbeta CDR3 rearrangement, sequence reads were collapsed and filtered. For each sample, productive Simpson clonality was calculated by taking the square root of Simpson's diversity index across productive rearrangements. TCRdb limited this immuneACCESS table to in-frame rearrangements with V and J called. A share of clones is missing; checked studies link under half to unresolved V genes, and the rest is unexplained. Clone size and V and J calls were adopted from that table, with D and trimming inferred from the DNA. In all, the sample holds fewer than 200,000 clones, and 84% of those were seen once. The ten largest clonotypes hold over 12% of the sample.

As to this clone: The antigen it recognizes is unknown. Per-nucleotide qualities are absent, and no much larger clonotype sits a single base away.

This TCR was sampled from a man aged 50 or older who had recovered from COVID-19. Sequencing was done on a sample of PBMCs or T cells enriched from blood (not recorded which).

The nucleotides read TGTGCCAGCAGTATCGGGGGGCCGCTTACCGCTAACTATGGCTACACCTTC. This translates into CASSIGGPLTANYGYTF. The V and J genes are TRBV28 and TRBJ1-2; D gene: possibly TRBD1, on 6 matching bases. Based on the germline V gene, the CDR1 and CDR2 sequences are MDHEN and SYDVKM. There are 17 amino acids in the CDR3, from cysteine to phenylalanine inclusive. This entry keeps only the CDR3 DNA: 51 bases, framed from base 1. V is cut by 5 bases and J by 0 bases, and the space between the germline ends is 19 bases.